The 32 T cell receptor beta chains reported below all come from one sample, sequenced in a study of cytomegalovirus exposure and HLA in healthy donors. PCR primers comprised 60 Vbeta and 13 Jbeta primers. Libraries were prepared by immunoSEQ multiplex PCR; TCRdb keeps only in-frame clonotypes and omits some of them. The sample consists of 120,000 or so clones, around 72% of them appearing once. Material for sequencing was PBMCs. These receptors were collected from a man aged 25 to 40 in good health and CMV-seronegative.

The chain combines TRBV12-5 with TRBJ2-2, with 16 bases lining up with TRBD2. In germline, CDR1 is LGHNT, CDR2 FRNRAP. V was clipped by 1 base and J by 4 bases; unmatched bases: 9. This CDR3 is 20 amino acids long. The CDR3 region is CASGLDGTSGGGGSTGELFF. DNA for the CDR3: TGTGCTAGTGGTTTGGACGGGACTAGCGGGGGGGGTGGCAGCACCGGGGAGCTGTTTTTT. The entire variable domain, with the rest obtained from reference TRBV12-5 and TRBJ2-2, is as follows: DARVTQTPRHKVTEMGQEVTMRCQPILGHNTVFWYRQTMMQGLELLAYFRNRAPLDDSGMPKDRFSAEMPDATLATLKIQPSEPRDSAVYFCASGLDGTSGGGGSTGELFFGEGSRLTVL.

This clone was observed once. This chain joins TRBV5-1 and TRBJ2-3; unclear D gene. Trimming shortened V by 1 base and J by 4 bases, and 13 bases separated the two germline ends. CDR3 length equals 15 residues. Germline lookup yields CDR1 SGHRS and CDR2 YFSETQ. The chain's CDR3 is CASSLSPPPADTQYF. DNA of the CDR3: TGCGCCAGCAGCTTGTCCCCTCCTCCGGCAGATACGCAGTATTTT. Full variable domain (outside the CDR3, taken from reference TRBV5-1 and TRBJ2-3): KAGVTQTPRYLIKTRGQQVTLSCSPISGHRSVSWYQQTPGQGLQFLFEYFSETQRNKGNFPGRFSGRQFSNSRSEMNVSTLELGDSALYLCASSLSPPPADTQYFGPGTRLTVL.

This sequence joins TRBV4-2 and TRBJ1-1; D is perhaps TRBD1 (6 bases). Trimming shortened V by 5 bases and J by 3 bases, and 10 bases separated the two germline ends. CDR1 LGHNA and CDR2 YNFKEQ come from the germline V gene. This CDR3 is built from 13 residues. The CDR3 bases are TGTGCCAGCAGCGTCAGGGGCCACACTGAAGCTTTCTTT. Translated: CASSVRGHTEAFF.

This chain uses TRBV7-2 with TRBJ2-7; 7 nucleotides agree with TRBD1. The CDR3 contains 14 residues. The V gene's germline CDR1 is SGHTA and CDR2 FQGNSA. With 5 bases clipped from V and 4 bases from J, the junction kept 8 bases outside the gene matches. The CDR3 coding sequence is TGTGCCAGCAGCAGATGGACAGGCGGTTACGAGCAGTACTTC. Translated, it gives CASSRWTGGYEQYF.

The chain couples TRBV7-8 to TRBJ1-2; the D is unclear. CDR1 and CDR2 from the germline V gene are SGHVS and FQNEAQ. The CDR3 has 16 amino acids. With 0 bases removed from V and 5 bases from J, the gap between germline ends came to 16 bases. The CDR3 region is CASSLAAGFGKYGYTF. The CDR3 bases are TGTGCCAGCAGCTTAGCGGCCGGGTTCGGTAAGTATGGCTACACCTTC.

The chain uses TRBV9 and TRBJ2-5, with 8 bases aligning to TRBD2. The germline gives CDR1 SGDLS, CDR2 YYNGEE. The CDR3 loop spans 13 amino acids. The ends lost 1 base at V and 5 bases at J; junction bases unmatched: 1. The CDR3 DNA reads as TGTGCCAGCAGCGTACCGGGGGGGGAGACCCAGTACTTC. It codes for CASSVPGGETQYF.

This clone was seen a handful of times. V usage is TRBV6-4 and J usage is TRBJ1-6; 12 bases agree with TRBD1. The CDR3 runs to 14 residues. CDR1 is MRHNA, CDR2 SNTAGT, per germline. Trimming took 6 bases from V and 8 from J; bases not matched to a gene: 2. In DNA form, the CDR3 reads TGTGCCAGCAGGGGGACAGGGGGCGATTCACCCCTCCACTTT. Amino acids: CASRGTGGDSPLHF.

This clone was counted between two and nine times. This chain links TRBV19 with TRBJ1-2, with a tentative D call TRBD1 (6 bases). V dropped 1 base and J dropped 6 bases, with 9 bases sitting between them. This CDR3 contains 13 residues. Germline CDR1 LNHDA, CDR2 SQIVND (reference sequence). The CDR3 DNA reads TGTGCCAGTAGTATAGGGGACAAGCATGGCTACACCTTC. Protein product: CASSIGDKHGYTF.

The J gene is TRBJ2-5, the V gene TRBV5-6; TRBD1 aligns across 9 bases. Looked up from germline, CDR1 is SGHDT and CDR2 is YYEEEE. Trimming removed 4 bases from V and 3 bases from J; junction bases left unmatched: 10. CDR3 size: 16 residues. In nucleotides, the CDR3 is TGTGCCAGCAGCCCCTTGGGACAGGGAAACGAAGAGACCCAGTACTTC. Protein sequence: CASSPLGQGNEETQYF.

The rearrangement joins TRBV5-6 to TRBJ2-3; possibly TRBD1 for D (5 bases). The V gene lost 4 bases and the J gene lost 1 base, with 13 bases spanning the gap. CDR1 is SGHDT and CDR2 is YYEEEE in the germline V gene. This CDR3 region has 15 residues. The CDR3 bases are TGTGCCAGCAGCCTAGGACACCTTCGCACAGATACGCAGTATTTT. Protein sequence: CASSLGHLRTDTQYF.

This clone was picked up a small number of times. The V and J genes are TRBV4-1 and TRBJ1-3; 7 bases are shared with TRBD1. V gave up 4 bases and J gave up 5 bases; unmatched junction bases: 8. The CDR3 contains 15 residues. Germline values: CDR1 MGHRA, CDR2 YSYEKL. For the CDR3, the DNA is TGCGCCAGCAGCCCCGATTCGACAGGGAGAAACACCATATATTTT. It encodes CASSPDSTGRNTIYF.

The chain couples TRBV28 to TRBJ1-5, with TRBD1 as a possible D gene (5 bases). CDR1 is MDHEN, CDR2 SYDVKM, per germline. V shed 2 bases and J shed 7 bases, with 21 bases lying between them. This CDR3 region has 17 residues. CDR3 sequence: CASSLGFRGSKGQPQHF. The DNA for the CDR3 is TGTGCCAGCAGTTTAGGTTTTAGGGGCTCTAAAGGGCAGCCCCAGCATTTT. The full variable domain, completed using reference TRBV28 and TRBJ1-5, is DVKVTQSSRYLVKRTGEKVFLECVQDMDHENMFWYRQDPGLGLRLIYFSYDVKMKEKGDIPEGYSVSREKKERFSLILESASTNQTSMYLCASSLGFRGSKGQPQHFGDGTRLSIL.

The V and J genes are TRBV18 and TRBJ2-7; 7 positions match TRBD1. From germline, CDR1 is KGHSH and CDR2 LQKENI. V trimming: 6 bases; J trimming: 4 bases; junction bases outside the gene matches: 9. This CDR3 region has 14 residues. The CDR3 DNA sequence: TGTGCCAGCTCCCTCGGGCAACAGGGGTACGAGCAGTACTTC. Encoded protein: CASSLGQQGYEQYF.

In this sample, this clone turned up a few times. The rearrangement joins TRBV5-4 to TRBJ1-1; unclear D gene. V was trimmed by 0 bases and J by 1 base, leaving 4 bases between them. Germline CDR1 SGHNT, CDR2 YYREEE (reference sequence). The CDR3 is made up of 13 amino acids. The CDR3 sequence: CASSLEQNTEAFF. In nucleotides, the CDR3 is TGTGCCAGCAGCTTGGAACAGAACACTGAAGCTTTCTTT.

This clone was counted only a few times. V usage is TRBV27 and J usage is TRBJ2-3; D perhaps matches TRBD2 (5 bases). Germline lookup yields CDR1 MNHEY and CDR2 SMNVEV (reference sequence). The CDR3 has 14 amino acids. Trimming took 7 bases from V and 0 from J, leaving 11 bases between them. The CDR3 sequence is CASTPSGSTDTQYF. CDR3 nucleotide sequence: TGTGCCAGCACCCCCTCGGGAAGCACAGATACGCAGTATTTT.

This clone came up a few times. As DNA, the CDR3 is TGTGCCAGCAGCCCAACCCCGGGCGGGGGCTCCTACAATGAGCAGTTCTTC. Residues: CASSPTPGGGSYNEQFF. V gene TRBV7-9 combines with J gene TRBJ2-1, with TRBD2 matching 7 bases. Germline lookup yields CDR1 SEHNR and CDR2 FQNEAQ (reference sequence). V dropped 5 bases and J dropped 0; count of bases not matched to a gene: 10. The CDR3 consists of 17 residues.

The sample holds a few counts of this clone. J is TRBJ2-3 and V is TRBV7-2, with 10 bases that match TRBD2. V lost 1 base, J lost 5 bases, and 9 bases stayed unmatched. The CDR3 totals 17 residues. Germline lookup yields CDR1 SGHTA and CDR2 FQGNSA. The CDR3 sequence: CASSLGGAGGPLDTQYF. CDR3 sequence (DNA): TGTGCCAGCAGCTTAGGCGGAGCGGGGGGGCCCTTAGATACGCAGTATTTT.

This chain's CDR3 is CASSQWGGGYGYTF. CDR3 coding DNA: TGCGCCAGCAGTCAATGGGGGGGTGGATATGGCTACACCTTC. This chain links TRBV23-1 with TRBJ1-2; tentatively, D is TRBD1 (5 bases). TRBV23-1 is known as an ORF, though its function is uncertain. The CDR3 runs 14 residues. Deletions cut 1 base from V and 5 bases from J, with 11 bases between.

CDR3 region: CAWTGQPNTEAFF. CDR3 sequence (DNA): TGTGCCTGGACAGGACAACCGAACACTGAAGCTTTCTTT. The chain carries TRBV30 and TRBJ1-1; D is perhaps TRBD1 (5 bases). CDR1 is GTSNPN and CDR2 is SVGIG in the germline V gene (reference sequence). The CDR3 totals 13 residues. V lost 4 bases and J lost 1, with 10 bases in between.

This chain joins TRBV5-4 and TRBJ2-7; TRBD2 might be the D (6 bases). CDR1 SGHNT and CDR2 YYREEE come from the germline V gene (reference sequence). This CDR3 is 18 amino acids long. The V end was cut by 4 bases, the J end by 6 bases, with 29 bases between. CDR3 amino acids: CASSGPIIGMRGQGEQYF. The CDR3 nucleotides read TGTGCCAGCAGCGGACCCATCATTGGGATGCGGGGCCAGGGCGAGCAGTACTTC.

Only a few counts were recorded for this clone. V is TRBV11-3 and J is TRBJ1-1; the match to TRBD1 covers 7 bases. The CDR3 length is 13 residues. Germline CDR1 reads SGHNT; CDR2 reads YENEEA. V was clipped by 1 base and J by 5 bases; unmatched bases: 1. CDR3 sequence reads: CASSLVQGTEAFF. The CDR3 bases are TGTGCCAGCAGCTTAGTACAGGGGACTGAAGCTTTCTTT.

This chain joins TRBV29-1 and TRBJ2-5; D not certain. The V gene lost 7 bases and the J gene lost 3 bases, with 6 bases spanning the gap. The CDR3 totals 10 residues. The germline gives CDR1 SQVTM, CDR2 ANQGSEA. The DNA of the CDR3 is TGCAGCGCGACAAAAGAGACCCAGTACTTC. This translates into CSATKETQYF.

The chain has TRBV2 and TRBJ2-6; D is unclear. Germline CDR1 is SNHLY and CDR2 is FYNNEI. CDR3 length equals 14 residues. The V gene lost 6 bases and the J gene lost 4 bases, with 10 bases spanning the gap. The CDR3 DNA follows: TGTGCCAGCAGGATCACAGACGGGGCCAACGTCCTGACTTTC. It codes for CASRITDGANVLTF.

This chain uses TRBV11-2 with TRBJ1-1; 8 bases map to TRBD1. This CDR3 is 13 amino acids long. Germline assignment: CDR1 SGHAT and CDR2 FQNNGV. V lost 5 bases to trimming and J lost 8 bases; unmatched junction nucleotides: 7. Written as DNA, the CDR3 is TGTGCCAGCAGCCAACGACAGGGGTCCGAAGCTTTCTTT. Its protein product is CASSQRQGSEAFF.

The chain recombines TRBV5-1 with TRBJ2-3, with 8 bases lining up with TRBD1. Looked up from germline, CDR1 is SGHRS and CDR2 is YFSETQ. The CDR3 extends over 14 amino acids. V was pared by 4 bases and J by 4 bases, with 5 bases of the junction left unmatched. DNA of the CDR3: TGCGCCAGCAGCCCAGGGGGCTACGCAGATACGCAGTATTTT. This encodes CASSPGGYADTQYF.

A note on this clone: At one end the junction does not follow the germline gene, possibly because of a read error. This sequence joins TRBV7-2 and TRBJ2-3; 10 bases agree with TRBD2. Per the germline V gene, CDR1 is SGHTA and CDR2 is FQGNSA. CDR3 size: 15 residues. CDR3: CASSLAGDNTDTQYF. For the CDR3, the DNA is TGTGCCAGCAGCCTAGCGGGGGACAACACAGATACGCAGTATTTT.

The V gene is TRBV28, the J gene TRBJ2-1; possibly TRBD1 for D (6 bases). CDR3 length: 12 residues. Germline V gives CDR1 MDHEN, CDR2 SYDVKM. The V and J ends lost 5 bases and 12 bases respectively, with 14 bases between them. The CDR3 protein is CASSHQGQGQFF. The CDR3 DNA follows: TGTGCCAGCAGTCACCAGGGGCAGGGGCAGTTCTTC.

This clone was counted ten times or more. The CDR3 DNA is TGTGCCAGCAGCTTAGCCGGGTATTACTACACCTTC. It codes for CASSLAGYYYTF. The chain is built from TRBV7-2 and TRBJ1-2; no clear D gene. Trimming removed 0 bases from V and 10 bases from J, with 9 bases in between. This CDR3 spans 12 amino acids. CDR1 is SGHTA, CDR2 FQGNSA, per germline.

The rearrangement joins TRBV27 to TRBJ2-7, with 7 bases matching TRBD1. J gave up 2 bases and V 3 bases, and 1 base lay outside the gene matches. The CDR3 has 13 amino acids. Germline V gives CDR1 MNHEY, CDR2 SMNVEV (reference sequence). The CDR3 region has the DNA TGTGCCAGCAGTTTCCAGGGGGCCTACGAGCAGTACTTC. Translation: CASSFQGAYEQYF.

The J gene is TRBJ2-5, the V gene TRBV5-1; weak D call: TRBD2 (6 bases). The J call may not be correct, given that the DNA end is closer to TRBJ2-7. The CDR3 is 16 residues long. Germline V gene lookup returns CDR1 SGHRS and CDR2 YFSETQ. In DNA, the CDR3 is TGCGCCAGCAGCTTGTTCGGTAGTAGCGGACGTTACGAGCAGTACTTC. Protein product: CASSLFGSSGRYEQYF.

This clone was counted only a few times. This rearrangement joins TRBV9 to TRBJ1-2, with TRBD1 identical over 9 bases. The CDR3 is 14 amino acids. The junction had 5 bases not matched to a gene; V was cut back by 4 bases and J by 4 bases. Germline assignment: CDR1 SGDLS and CDR2 YYNGEE. CDR3 residues: CASSPGQGSYGYTF. CDR3 DNA sequence: TGTGCCAGCAGCCCCGGACAGGGGAGCTATGGCTACACCTTC.

The J gene is TRBJ2-2, the V gene TRBV10-3; 8 bases align to TRBD2. Germline CDR1 reads ENHRY; CDR2 reads SYGVKD. J lost 7 bases, V lost 0 bases, and 7 bases had no gene match. This CDR3 contains 16 residues. The CDR3 DNA reads TGTGCCATCAGTGAGTCACGGGGGGGCGAAATCGGGGAGCTGTTTTTT. Its translation is CAISESRGGEIGELFF.